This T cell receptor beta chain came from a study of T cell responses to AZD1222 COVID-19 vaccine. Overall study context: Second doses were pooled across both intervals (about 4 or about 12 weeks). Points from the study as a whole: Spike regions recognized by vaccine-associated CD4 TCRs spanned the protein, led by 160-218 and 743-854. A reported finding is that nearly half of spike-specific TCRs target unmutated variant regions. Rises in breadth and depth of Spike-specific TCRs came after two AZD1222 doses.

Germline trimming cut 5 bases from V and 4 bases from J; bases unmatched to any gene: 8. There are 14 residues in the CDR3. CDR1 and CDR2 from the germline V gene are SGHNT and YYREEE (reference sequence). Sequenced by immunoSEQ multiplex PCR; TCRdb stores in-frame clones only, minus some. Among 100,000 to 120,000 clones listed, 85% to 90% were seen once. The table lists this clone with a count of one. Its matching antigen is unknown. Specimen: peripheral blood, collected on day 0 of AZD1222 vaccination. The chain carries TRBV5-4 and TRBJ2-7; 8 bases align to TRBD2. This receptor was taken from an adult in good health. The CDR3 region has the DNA TGTGCCAGCAGGGGGGGTAGCGGGGCTTACGAGCAGTACTTC. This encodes CASRGGSGAYEQYF. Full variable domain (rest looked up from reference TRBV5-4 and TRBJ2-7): ETGVTQSPTHLIKTRGQQVTLRCSSQSGHNTVSWYQQALGQGPQFIFQYYREEENGRGNFPPRFSGLQFPNYSSELNVNALELDDSALYLCASRGGSGAYEQYFGPGTRLTVT.